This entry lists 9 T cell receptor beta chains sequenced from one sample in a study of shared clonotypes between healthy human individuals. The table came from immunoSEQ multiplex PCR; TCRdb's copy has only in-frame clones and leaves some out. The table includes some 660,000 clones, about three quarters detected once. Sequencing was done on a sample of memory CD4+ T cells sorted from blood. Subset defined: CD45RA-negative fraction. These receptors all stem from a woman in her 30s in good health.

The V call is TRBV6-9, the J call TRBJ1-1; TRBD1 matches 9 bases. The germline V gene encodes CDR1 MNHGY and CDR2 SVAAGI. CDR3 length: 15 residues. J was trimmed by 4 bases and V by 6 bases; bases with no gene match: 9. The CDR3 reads CASRPRQGEATEAFF. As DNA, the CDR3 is TGTGCCAGCAGACCCAGACAGGGGGAGGCCACTGAAGCTTTCTTT.

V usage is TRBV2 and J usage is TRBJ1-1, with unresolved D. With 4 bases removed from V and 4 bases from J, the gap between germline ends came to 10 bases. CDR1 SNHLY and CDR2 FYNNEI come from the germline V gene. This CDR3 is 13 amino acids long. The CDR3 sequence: CASSVIVGTEAFF. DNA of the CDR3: TGTGCCAGCAGTGTTATAGTGGGCACTGAAGCTTTCTTT.

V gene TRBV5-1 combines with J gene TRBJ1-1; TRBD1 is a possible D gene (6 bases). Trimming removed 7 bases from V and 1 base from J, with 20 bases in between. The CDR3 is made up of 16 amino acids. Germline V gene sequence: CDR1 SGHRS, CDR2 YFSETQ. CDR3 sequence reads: CASQTRQGTRNTEAFF. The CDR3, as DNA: TGCGCCAGCCAGACCCGGCAGGGGACGAGGAACACTGAAGCTTTCTTT.

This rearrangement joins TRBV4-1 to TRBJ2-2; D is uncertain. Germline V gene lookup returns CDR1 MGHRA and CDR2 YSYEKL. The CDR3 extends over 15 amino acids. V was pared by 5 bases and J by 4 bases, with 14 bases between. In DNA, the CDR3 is TGCGCCAGCAGCGTAAGGGAATCCGGCACCGGGGAGCTGTTTTTT. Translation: CASSVRESGTGELFF.

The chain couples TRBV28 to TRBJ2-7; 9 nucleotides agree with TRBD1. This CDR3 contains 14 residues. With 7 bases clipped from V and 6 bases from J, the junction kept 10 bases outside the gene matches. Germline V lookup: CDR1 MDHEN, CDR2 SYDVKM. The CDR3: CASIAGTGSSEQYF. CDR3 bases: TGTGCCAGCATCGCGGGGACAGGGAGTTCCGAGCAGTACTTC.

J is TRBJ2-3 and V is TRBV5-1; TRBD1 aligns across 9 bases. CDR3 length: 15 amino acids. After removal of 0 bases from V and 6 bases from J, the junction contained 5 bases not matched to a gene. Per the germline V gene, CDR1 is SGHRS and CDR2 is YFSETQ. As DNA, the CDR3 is TGCGCCAGCAGCTTGGGGGACAGGGATATTGATACGCAGTATTTT. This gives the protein CASSLGDRDIDTQYF.

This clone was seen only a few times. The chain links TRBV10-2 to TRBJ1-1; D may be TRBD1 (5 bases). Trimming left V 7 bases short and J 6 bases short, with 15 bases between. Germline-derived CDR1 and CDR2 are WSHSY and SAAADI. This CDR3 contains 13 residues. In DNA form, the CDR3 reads TGCGCCAGCAAATTCAGGGAGGTATCTGAAGCTTTCTTT. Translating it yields CASKFREVSEAFF.

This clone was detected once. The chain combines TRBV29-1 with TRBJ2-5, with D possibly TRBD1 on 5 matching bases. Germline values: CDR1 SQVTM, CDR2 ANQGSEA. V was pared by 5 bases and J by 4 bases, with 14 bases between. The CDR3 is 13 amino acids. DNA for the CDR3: TGCAGCGTTCGTTTAAGGGGCCGAGAGACCCAGTACTTC. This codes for CSVRLRGRETQYF.

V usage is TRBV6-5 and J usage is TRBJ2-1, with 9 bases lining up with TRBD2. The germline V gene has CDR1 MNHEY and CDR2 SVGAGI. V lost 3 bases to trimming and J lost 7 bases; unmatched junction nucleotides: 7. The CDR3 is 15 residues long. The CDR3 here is CASSYGTSPVNEQFF. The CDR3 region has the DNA TGTGCCAGCAGTTATGGGACTAGCCCTGTGAATGAGCAGTTCTTC.